This T cell receptor (beta chain) was recovered during a study of vaccination effects on CD4 cells after COVID-19. Across the study: Each person got two doses of an mRNA SARS-CoV-2 vaccine, BNT162b2 or mRNA-1273.

Here immunoSEQ multiplex PCR was the method, and the copy in TCRdb shows in-frame clones only, minus some. The repertoire holds approximately 87,000 clones, roughly 74% seen once, with 1.5% to 2% in the top ten. The CDR3 runs 15 residues. J gave up 6 bases and V 5 bases, and 3 bases lay outside the gene matches. The V gene's germline CDR1 is KGHDR and CDR2 SFDVKD. Before sequencing, viral peptide pools were used by the ViraFEST assay to expand antigen-specific CD4+ T cells. Having been cultured for less than 13 days, the cells underwent CD4+ T cell isolation. Half the medium was swapped for IL-2 medium on days 3 and 7. Of note for this clone: Its antigen is undetermined.

The receptor comes from a human donor who received a COVID-19 vaccine. This sample comprised CD4+ T cells from PBMCs cultured with HCoV-229E spike peptides, obtained before COVID-19 vaccination. J is TRBJ2-3 and V is TRBV24-1; TRBD2 matches at 14 bases. The CDR3 sequence: CATSVGTSGGDTQYF. The CDR3 DNA reads as TGTGCCACCAGTGTCGGGACTAGCGGGGGTGATACGCAGTATTTT.